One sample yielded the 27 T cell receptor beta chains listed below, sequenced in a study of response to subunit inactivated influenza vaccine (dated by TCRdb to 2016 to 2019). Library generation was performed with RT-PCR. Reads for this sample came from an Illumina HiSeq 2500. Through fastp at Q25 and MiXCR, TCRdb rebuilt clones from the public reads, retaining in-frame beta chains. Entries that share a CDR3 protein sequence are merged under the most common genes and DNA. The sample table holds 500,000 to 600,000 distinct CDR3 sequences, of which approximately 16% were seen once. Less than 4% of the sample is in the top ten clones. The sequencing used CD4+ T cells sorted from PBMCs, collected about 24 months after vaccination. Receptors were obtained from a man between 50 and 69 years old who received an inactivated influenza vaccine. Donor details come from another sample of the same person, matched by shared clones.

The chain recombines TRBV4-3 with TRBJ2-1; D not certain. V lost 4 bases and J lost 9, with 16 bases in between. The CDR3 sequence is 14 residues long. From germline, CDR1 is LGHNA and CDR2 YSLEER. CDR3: CASSRSDSLVEQFF. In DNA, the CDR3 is TGCGCCAGCAGCCGGTCAGACTCCCTTGTTGAGCAGTTCTTC.

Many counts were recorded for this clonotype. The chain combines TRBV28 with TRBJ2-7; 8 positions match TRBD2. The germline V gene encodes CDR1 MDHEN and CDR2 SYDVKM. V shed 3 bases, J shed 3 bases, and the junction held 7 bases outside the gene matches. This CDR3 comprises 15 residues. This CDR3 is CASSFTSGVIYEQYF. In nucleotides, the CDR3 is TGTGCCAGCAGTTTCACTAGCGGAGTGATCTACGAGCAGTACTTC.

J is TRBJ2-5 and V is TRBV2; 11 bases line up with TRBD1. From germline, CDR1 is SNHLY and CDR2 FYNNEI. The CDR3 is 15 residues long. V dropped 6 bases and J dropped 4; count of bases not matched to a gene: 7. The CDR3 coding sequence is TGTGCCAGCAGAGCCGGGACAGGGGGAGGAGAGACCCAGTACTTC. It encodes CASRAGTGGGETQYF. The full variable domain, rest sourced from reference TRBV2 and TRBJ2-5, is EPEVTQTPSHQVTQMGQEVILRCVPISNHLYFYWYRQILGQKVEFLVSFYNNEISEKSEIFDDQFSVERPDGSNFTLKIRSTKLEDSAMYFCASRAGTGGGETQYFGPGTRLLVL.

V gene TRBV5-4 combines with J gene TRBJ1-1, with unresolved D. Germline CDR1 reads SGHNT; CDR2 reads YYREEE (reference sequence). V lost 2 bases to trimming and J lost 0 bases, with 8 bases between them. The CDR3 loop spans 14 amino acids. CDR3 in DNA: TGTGCCAGCAGCTTAGAGGAAATGAACACTGAAGCTTTCTTT. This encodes CASSLEEMNTEAFF.

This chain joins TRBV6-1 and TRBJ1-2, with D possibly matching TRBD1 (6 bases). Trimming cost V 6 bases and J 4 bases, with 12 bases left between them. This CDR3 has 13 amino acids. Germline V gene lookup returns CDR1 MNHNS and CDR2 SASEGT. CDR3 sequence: CASRLTGLYGYTF. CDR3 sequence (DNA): TGTGCCAGCAGGTTGACAGGCCTCTATGGCTACACCTTC.

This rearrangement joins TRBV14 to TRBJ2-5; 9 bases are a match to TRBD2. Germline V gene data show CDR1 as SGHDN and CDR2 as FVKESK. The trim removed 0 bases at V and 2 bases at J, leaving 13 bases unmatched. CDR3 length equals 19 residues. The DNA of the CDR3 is TGTGCCAGCAGCCAAGATCGGGGCCCGGGACTAGCCCCTCAAGAGACCCAGTACTTC. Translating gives CASSQDRGPGLAPQETQYF.

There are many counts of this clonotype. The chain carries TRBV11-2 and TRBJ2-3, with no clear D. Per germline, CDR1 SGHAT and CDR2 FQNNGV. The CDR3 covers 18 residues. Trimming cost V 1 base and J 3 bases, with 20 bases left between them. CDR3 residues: CASSLGRVGVLTTDTQYF. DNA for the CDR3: TGTGCCAGCAGCTTAGGACGTGTAGGTGTACTAACTACAGATACGCAGTATTTT.

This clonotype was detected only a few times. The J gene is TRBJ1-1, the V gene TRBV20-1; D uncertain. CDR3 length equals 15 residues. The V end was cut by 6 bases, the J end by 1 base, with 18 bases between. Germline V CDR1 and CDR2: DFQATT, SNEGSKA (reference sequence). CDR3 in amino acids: CSASTAMKANTEAFF. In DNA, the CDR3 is TGCAGTGCCAGTACAGCTATGAAAGCGAACACTGAAGCTTTCTTT.

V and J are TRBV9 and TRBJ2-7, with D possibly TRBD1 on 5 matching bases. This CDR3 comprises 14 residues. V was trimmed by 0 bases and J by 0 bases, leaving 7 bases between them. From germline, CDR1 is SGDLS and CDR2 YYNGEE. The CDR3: CASSVAQDSYEQYF. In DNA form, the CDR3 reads TGTGCCAGCAGCGTAGCACAGGACTCCTACGAGCAGTACTTC.

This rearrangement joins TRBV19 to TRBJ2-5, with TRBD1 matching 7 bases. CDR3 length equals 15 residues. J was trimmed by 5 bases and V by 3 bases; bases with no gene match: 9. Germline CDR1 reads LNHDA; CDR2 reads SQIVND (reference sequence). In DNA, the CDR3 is TGTGCCAGTAGTATCCCTGACAGGGTGGCGGAGACCCAGTACTTC. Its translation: CASSIPDRVAETQYF.

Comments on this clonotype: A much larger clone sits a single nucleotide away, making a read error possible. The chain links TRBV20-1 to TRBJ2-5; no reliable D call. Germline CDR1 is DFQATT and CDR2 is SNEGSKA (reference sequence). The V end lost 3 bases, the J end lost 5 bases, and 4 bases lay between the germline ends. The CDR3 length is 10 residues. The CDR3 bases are TGCAGTGCTAGTATGGAGACCCAGTACTTC. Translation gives CSASMETQYF.

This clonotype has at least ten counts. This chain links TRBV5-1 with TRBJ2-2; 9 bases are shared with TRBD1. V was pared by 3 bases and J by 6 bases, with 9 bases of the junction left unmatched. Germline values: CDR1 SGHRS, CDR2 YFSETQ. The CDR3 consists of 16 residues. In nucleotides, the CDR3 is TGCGCCAGCAGCTCAACACGGACAGGGGCGGCCGGGGAGCTGTTTTTT. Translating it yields CASSSTRTGAAGELFF.

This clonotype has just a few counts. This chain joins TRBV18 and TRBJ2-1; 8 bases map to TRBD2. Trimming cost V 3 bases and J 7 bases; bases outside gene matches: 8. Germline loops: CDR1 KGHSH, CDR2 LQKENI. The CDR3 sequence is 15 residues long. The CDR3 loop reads CASSPTTSERNEQFF. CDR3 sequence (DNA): TGTGCCAGCTCACCGACGACTAGCGAGAGGAATGAGCAGTTCTTC.

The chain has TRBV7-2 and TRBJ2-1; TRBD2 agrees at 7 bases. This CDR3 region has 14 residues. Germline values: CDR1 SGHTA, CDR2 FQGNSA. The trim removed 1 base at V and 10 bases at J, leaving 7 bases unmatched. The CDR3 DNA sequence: TGTGCCAGCAGCTTAGGAGGGTGGCGGGAGGAGCAGTTCTTC. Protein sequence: CASSLGGWREEQFF.

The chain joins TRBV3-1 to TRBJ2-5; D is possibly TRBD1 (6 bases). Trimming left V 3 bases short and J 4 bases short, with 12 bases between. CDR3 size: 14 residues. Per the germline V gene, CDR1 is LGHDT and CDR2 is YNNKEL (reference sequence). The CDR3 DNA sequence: TGTGCCAGCAGCCAGAGAGGGACAACAGAGACCCAGTACTTC. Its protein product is CASSQRGTTETQYF.

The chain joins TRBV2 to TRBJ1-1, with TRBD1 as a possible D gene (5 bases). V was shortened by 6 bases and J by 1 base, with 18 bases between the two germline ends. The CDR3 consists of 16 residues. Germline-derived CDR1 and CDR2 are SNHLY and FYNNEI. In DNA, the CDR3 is TGTGCCAGCAGGGGGAAGGGGTCCTCGGGGAACACTGAAGCTTTCTTT. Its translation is CASRGKGSSGNTEAFF.

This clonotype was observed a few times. CDR3 DNA sequence: TGCAGTGCTAAATACAGCTTAGCTGTATATGGCTACACCTTC. Protein: CSAKYSLAVYGYTF. The chain has TRBV20-1 and TRBJ1-2, with unresolved D. The V end lost 4 bases, the J end lost 5 bases, and 17 bases lay between the germline ends. This CDR3 region has 14 residues. Germline CDR1 reads DFQATT; CDR2 reads SNEGSKA (reference sequence).

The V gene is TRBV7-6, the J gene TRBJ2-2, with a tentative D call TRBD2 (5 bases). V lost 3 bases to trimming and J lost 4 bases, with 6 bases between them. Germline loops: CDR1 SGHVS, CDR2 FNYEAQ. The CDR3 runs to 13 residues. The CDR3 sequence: CASSFGSTGELFF. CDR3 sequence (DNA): TGTGCCAGCAGCTTTGGGAGCACCGGGGAGCTGTTTTTT.

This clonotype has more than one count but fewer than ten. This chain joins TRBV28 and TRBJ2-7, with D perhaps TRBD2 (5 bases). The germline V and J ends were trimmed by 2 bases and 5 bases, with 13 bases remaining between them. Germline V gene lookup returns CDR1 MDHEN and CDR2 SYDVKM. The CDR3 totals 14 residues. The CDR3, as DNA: TGTGCCAGCAGTTTAGGTCCCGGACTCCACGAGCAGTACTTC. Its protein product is CASSLGPGLHEQYF.

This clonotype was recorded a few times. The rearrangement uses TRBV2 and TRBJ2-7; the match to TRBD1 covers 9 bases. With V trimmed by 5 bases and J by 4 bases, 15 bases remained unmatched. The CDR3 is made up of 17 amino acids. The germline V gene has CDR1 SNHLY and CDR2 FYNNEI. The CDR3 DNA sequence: TGTGCCAGCAGTACCCAAAAGAGGACAGGGGTGATGTACGAGCAGTACTTC. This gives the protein CASSTQKRTGVMYEQYF.

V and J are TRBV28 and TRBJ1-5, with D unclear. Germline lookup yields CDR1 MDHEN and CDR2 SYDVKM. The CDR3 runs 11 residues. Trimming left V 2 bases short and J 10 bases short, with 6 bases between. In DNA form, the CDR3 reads TGTGCCAGCAGTTTAGCCCCTCCCCAGCATTTT. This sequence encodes CASSLAPPQHF.

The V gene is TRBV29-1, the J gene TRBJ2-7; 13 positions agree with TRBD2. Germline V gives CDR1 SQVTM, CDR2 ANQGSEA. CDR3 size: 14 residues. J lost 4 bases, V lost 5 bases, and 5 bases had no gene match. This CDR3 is CSVQRTSGGYEQYF. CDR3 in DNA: TGCAGCGTTCAACGGACTAGCGGGGGTTACGAGCAGTACTTC.

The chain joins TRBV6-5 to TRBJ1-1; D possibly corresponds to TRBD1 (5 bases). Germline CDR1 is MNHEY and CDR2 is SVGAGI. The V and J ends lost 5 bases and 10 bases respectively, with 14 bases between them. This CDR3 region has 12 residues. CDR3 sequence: CASSPRGGTAFF. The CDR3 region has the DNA TGTGCCAGCAGTCCCCGCGGGGGGACAGCTTTCTTT.

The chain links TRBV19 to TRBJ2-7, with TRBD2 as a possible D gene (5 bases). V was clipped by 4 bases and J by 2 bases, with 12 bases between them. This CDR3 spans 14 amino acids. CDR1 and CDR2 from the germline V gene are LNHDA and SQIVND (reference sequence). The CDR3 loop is CASSSPGGPYEQYF. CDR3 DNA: TGTGCCAGTAGTAGCCCCGGAGGACCCTACGAGCAGTACTTC. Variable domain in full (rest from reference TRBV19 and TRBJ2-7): DGGITQSPKYLFRKEGQNVTLSCEQNLNHDAMYWYRQDPGQGLRLIYYSQIVNDFQKGDIAEGYSVSREKKESFPLTVTSAQKNPTAFYLCASSSPGGPYEQYFGPGTRLTVT.

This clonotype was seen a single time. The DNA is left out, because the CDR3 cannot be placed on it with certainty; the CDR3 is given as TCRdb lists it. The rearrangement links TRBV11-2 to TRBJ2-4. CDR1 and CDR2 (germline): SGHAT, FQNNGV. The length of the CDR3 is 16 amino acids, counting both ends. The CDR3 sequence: CASSFLFGPAKNIQYF.

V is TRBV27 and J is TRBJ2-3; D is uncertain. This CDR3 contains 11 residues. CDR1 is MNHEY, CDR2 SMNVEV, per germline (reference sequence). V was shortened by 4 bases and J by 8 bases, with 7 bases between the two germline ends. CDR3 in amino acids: CASSYRGTQYF. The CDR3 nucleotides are TGTGCCAGCAGTTACCGCGGTACGCAGTATTTT.

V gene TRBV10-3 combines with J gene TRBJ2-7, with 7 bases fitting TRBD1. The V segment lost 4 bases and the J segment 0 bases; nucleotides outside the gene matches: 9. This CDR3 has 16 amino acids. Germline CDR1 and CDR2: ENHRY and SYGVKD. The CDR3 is CAISAPGQSSSYEQYF. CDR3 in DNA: TGTGCCATCAGTGCCCCGGGACAGTCGAGCTCCTACGAGCAGTACTTC.